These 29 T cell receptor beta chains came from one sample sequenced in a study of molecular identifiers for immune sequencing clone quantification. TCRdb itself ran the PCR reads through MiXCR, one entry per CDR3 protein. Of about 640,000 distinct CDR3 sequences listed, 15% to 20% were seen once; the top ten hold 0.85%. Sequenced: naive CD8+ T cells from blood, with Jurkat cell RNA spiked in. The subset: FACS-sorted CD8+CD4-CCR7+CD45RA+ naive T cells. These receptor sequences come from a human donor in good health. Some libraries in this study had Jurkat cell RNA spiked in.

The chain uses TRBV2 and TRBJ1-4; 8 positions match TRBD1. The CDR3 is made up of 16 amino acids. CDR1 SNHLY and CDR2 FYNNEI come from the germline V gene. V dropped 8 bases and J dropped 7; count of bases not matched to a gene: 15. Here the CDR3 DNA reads TGTGCCAGCCTCTCCGAGCCGGGACAGGACAGTGAAAAACTGTTTTTT. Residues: CASLSEPGQDSEKLFF.

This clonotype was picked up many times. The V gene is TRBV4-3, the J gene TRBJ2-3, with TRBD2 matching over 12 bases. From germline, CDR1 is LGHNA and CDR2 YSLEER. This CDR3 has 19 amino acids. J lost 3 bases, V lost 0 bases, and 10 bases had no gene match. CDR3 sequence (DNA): TGCGCCAGCAGCCAAGATAGAACTAGCGGGAGGTATTTGACAGATACGCAGTATTTT. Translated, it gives CASSQDRTSGRYLTDTQYF.

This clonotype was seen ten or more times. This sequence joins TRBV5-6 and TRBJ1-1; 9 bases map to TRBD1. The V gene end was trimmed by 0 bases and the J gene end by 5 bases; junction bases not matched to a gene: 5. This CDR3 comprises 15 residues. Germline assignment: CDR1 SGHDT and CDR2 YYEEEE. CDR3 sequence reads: CASSLEATGGTEAFF. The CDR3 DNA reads TGTGCCAGCAGCTTGGAAGCGACAGGGGGTACTGAAGCTTTCTTT. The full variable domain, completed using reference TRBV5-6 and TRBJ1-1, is DAGVTQSPTHLIKTRGQQVTLRCSPKSGHDTVSWYQQALGQGPQFIFQYYEEEERQRGNFPDRFSGHQFPNYSSELNVNALLLGDSALYLCASSLEATGGTEAFFGQGTRLTVV.

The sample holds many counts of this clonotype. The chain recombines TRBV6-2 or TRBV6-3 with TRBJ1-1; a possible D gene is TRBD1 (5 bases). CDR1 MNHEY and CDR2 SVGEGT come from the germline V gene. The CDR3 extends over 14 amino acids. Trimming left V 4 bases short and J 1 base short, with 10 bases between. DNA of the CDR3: TGTGCCAGCAGTTTACTGACAGCGAACACTGAAGCTTTCTTT. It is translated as CASSLLTANTEAFF.

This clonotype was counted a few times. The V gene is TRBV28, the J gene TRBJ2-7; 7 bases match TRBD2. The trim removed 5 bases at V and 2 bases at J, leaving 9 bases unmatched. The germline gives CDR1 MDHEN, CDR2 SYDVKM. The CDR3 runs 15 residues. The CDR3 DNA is TGTGCCAGCAGTCCCTTGGCGGGAGTTGCCTACGAGCAGTACTTC. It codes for CASSPLAGVAYEQYF.

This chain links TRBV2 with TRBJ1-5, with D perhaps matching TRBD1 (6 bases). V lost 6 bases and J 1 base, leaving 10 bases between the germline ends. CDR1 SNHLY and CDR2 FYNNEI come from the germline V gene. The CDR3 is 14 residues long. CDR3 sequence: CASRSTGSNQPQHF. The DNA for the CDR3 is TGTGCCAGCAGGTCTACAGGGAGCAATCAGCCCCAGCATTTT. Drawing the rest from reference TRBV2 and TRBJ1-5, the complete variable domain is EPEVTQTPSHQVTQMGQEVILRCVPISNHLYFYWYRQILGQKVEFLVSFYNNEISEKSEIFDDQFSVERPDGSNFTLKIRSTKLEDSAMYFCASRSTGSNQPQHFGDGTRLSIL.

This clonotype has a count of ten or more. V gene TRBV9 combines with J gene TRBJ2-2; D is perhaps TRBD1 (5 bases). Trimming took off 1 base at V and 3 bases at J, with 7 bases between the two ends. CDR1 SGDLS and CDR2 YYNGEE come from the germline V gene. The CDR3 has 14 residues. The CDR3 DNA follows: TGTGCCAGCAGCGTATCAGGGTACACCGGGGAGCTGTTTTTT. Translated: CASSVSGYTGELFF.

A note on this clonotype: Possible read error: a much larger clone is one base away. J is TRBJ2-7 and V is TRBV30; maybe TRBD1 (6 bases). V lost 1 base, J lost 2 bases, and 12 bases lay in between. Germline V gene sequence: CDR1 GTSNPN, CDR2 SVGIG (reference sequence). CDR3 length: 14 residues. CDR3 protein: CAWSEGQLTYEQYF. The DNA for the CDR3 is TGTGCCTGGAGTGAAGGACAGCTTACCTACGAGCAGTACTTC.

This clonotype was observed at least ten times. CDR3 sequence: CASSSGQGSNEQFF. The CDR3 nucleotides are TGTGCCAGCAGCTCCGGACAGGGCAGCAATGAGCAGTTCTTC. V and J are TRBV11-2 and TRBJ2-1; 8 bases are shared with TRBD1. Germline CDR1 and CDR2: SGHAT and FQNNGV. This CDR3 has 14 residues. The V and J ends lost 4 bases and 6 bases, in that order; junction bases with no gene match: 5.

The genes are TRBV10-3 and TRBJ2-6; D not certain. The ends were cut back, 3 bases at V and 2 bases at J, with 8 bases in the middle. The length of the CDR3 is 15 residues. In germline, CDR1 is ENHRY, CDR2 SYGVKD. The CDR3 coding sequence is TGTGCCATCAGTGATGTTGGGGCTGGGGCCAACGTCCTGACTTTC. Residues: CAISDVGAGANVLTF.

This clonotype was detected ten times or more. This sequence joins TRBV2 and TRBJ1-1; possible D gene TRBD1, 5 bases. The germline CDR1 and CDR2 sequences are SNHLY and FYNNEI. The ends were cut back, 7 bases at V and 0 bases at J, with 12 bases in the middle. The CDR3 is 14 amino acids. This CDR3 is CASKGGRVNTEAFF. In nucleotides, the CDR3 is TGTGCCAGCAAGGGTGGCAGGGTGAACACTGAAGCTTTCTTT.

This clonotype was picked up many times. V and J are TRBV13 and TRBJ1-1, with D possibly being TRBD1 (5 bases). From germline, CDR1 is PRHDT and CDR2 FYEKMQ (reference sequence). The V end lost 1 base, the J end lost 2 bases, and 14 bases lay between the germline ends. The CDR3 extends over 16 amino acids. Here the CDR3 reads CASSLAATAGNTEAFF. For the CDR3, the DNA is TGTGCCAGCAGCTTAGCCGCGACAGCAGGCAACACTGAAGCTTTCTTT.

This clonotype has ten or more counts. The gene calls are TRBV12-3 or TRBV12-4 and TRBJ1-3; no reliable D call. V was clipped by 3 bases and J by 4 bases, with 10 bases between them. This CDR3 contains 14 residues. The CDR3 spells CASSLSSGGNTIYF. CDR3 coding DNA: TGTGCCAGCAGTTTGTCTTCAGGAGGAAACACCATATATTTT.

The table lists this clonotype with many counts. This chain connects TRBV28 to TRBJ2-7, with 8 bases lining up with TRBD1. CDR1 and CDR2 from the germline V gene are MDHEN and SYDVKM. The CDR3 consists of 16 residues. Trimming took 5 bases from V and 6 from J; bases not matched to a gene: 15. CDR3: CASSPLGQGAVGEQYF. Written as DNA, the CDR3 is TGTGCCAGCAGTCCCCTCGGGCAGGGGGCTGTAGGCGAGCAGTACTTC. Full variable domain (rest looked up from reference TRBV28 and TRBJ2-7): DVKVTQSSRYLVKRTGEKVFLECVQDMDHENMFWYRQDPGLGLRLIYFSYDVKMKEKGDIPEGYSVSREKKERFSLILESASTNQTSMYLCASSPLGQGAVGEQYFGPGTRLTVT.

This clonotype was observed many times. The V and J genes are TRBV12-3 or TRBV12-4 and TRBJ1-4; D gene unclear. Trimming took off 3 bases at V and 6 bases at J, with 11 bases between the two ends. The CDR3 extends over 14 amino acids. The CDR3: CASSFPGWDEKLFF. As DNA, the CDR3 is TGTGCCAGCAGTTTTCCGGGGTGGGATGAAAAACTGTTTTTT.

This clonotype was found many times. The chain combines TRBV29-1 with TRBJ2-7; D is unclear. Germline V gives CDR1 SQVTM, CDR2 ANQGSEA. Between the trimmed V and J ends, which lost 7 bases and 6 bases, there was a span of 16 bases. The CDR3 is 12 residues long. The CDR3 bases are TGCAGCGCCGCTGGGGAAATCGGCGAGCAGTACTTC. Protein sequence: CSAAGEIGEQYF.

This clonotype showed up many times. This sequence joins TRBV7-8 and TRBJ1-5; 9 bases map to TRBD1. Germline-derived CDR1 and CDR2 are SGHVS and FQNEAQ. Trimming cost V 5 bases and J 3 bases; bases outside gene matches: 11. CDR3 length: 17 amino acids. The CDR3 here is CASSPNPRTGDNQPQHF. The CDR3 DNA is TGTGCCAGCAGCCCCAACCCCCGGACAGGGGACAATCAGCCCCAGCATTTT.

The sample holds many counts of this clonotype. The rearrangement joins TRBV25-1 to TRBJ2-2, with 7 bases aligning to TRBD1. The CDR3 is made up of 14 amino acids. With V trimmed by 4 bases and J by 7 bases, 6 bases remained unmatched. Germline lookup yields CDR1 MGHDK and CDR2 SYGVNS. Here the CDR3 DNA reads TGTGCCAGCAGTGGACAGGGTTTCATCGGGGAGCTGTTTTTT. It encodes CASSGQGFIGELFF.

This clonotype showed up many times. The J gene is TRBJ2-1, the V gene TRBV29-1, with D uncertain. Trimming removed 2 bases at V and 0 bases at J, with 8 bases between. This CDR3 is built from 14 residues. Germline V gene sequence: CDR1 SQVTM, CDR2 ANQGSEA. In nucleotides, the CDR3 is TGCAGCGTTGAACCTCTTAGCTCCTACAATGAGCAGTTCTTC. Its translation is CSVEPLSSYNEQFF.

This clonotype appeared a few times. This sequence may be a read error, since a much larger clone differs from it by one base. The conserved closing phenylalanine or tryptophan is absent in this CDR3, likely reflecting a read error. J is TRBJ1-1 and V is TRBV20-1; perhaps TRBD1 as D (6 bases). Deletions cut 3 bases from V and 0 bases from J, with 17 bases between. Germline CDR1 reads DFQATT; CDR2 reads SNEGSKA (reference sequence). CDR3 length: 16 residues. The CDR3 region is CSASRRGRTVNTEAFL. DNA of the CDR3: TGCAGTGCTAGTAGGCGGGGTAGGACAGTGAACACTGAAGCTTTCCTT.

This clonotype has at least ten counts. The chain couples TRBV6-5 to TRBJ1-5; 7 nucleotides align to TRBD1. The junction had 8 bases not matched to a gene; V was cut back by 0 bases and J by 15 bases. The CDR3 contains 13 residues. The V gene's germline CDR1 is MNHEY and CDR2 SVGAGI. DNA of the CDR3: TGTGCCAGCAGTTACTCGAACAGGGGCCGGTGGCATTTT. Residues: CASSYSNRGRWHF.

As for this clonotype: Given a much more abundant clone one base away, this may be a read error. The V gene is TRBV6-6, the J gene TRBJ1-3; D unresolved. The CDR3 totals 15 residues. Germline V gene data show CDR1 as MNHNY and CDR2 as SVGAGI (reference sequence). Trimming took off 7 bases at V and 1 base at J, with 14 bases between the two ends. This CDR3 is CASIAFLRSGNTIYF. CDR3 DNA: TGTGCCAGCATCGCCTTTCTAAGATCTGGAAACACCATATATTTT.

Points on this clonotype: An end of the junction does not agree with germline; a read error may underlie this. CDR3 residues: CASSQGHGVGASVLTF. The CDR3, as DNA: TGCGCCAGCAGCCAAGGGCACGGGGTCGGGGCCAGCGTCCTGACTTTC. V gene TRBV4-3 combines with J gene TRBJ2-6; D possibly matches TRBD1 or TRBD2 (5 bases each). From germline, CDR1 is LGHNA and CDR2 YSLEER. The length of the CDR3 is 16 residues.

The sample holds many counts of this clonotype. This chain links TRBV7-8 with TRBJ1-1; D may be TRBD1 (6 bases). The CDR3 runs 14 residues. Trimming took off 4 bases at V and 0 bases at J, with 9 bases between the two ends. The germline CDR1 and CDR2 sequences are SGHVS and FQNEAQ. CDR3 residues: CASSWTALNTEAFF. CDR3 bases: TGTGCCAGCAGCTGGACAGCCCTGAACACTGAAGCTTTCTTT. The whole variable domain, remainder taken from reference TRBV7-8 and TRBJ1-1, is GAGVSQSPRYKVAKRGQDVALRCDPISGHVSLFWYQQALGQGPEFLTYFQNEAQLDKSGLPSDRFFAERPEGSVSTLKIQRTQQEDSAVYLCASSWTALNTEAFFGQGTRLTVV.

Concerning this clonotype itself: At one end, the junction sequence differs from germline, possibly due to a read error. This CDR3 is CAGREMGNTGELFF. The DNA for the CDR3 is TGTGCCGGCAGAGAAATGGGGAACACCGGGGAGCTGTTTTTT. The chain is built from TRBV27 and TRBJ2-2; the D is unclear. The CDR3 spans 14 residues. Germline V gene lookup returns CDR1 MNHEY and CDR2 SMNVEV (reference sequence).

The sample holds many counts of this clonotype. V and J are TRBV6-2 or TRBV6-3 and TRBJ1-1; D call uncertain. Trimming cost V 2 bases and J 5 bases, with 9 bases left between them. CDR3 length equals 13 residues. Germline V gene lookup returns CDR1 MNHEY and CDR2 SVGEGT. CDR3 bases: TGTGCCAGCAGTTACGATTGGGCTACTGAAGCTTTCTTT. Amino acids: CASSYDWATEAFF.

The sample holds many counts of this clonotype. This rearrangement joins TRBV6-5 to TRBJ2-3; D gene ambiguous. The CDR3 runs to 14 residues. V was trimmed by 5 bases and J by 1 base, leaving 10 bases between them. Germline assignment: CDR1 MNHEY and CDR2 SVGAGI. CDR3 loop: CASSGLKRTDTQYF. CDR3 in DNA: TGTGCCAGCAGTGGCCTTAAACGCACAGATACGCAGTATTTT.

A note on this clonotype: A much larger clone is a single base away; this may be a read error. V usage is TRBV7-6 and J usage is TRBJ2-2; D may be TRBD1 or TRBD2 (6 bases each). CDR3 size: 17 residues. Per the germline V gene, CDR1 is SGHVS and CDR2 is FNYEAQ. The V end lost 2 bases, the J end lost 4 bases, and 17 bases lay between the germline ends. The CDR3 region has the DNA TGTGCCAGCAGCTTACCCCGGGGGACACCTCGCACCGGGGAGCTGTTTTTT. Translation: CASSLPRGTPRTGELFF.

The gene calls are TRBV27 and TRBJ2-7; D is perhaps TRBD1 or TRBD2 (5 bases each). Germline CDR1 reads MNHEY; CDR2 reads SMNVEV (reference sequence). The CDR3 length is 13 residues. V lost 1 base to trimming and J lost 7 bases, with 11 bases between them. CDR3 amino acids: CASSLLTEGEQYF. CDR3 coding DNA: TGTGCCAGCAGTTTATTGACAGAGGGAGAGCAGTACTTC.